This TCR beta chain was retrieved from a study of blood T cell repertoires in COVID-19. Background on the study: The United States, Italy and Spain provided the acute and convalescent COVID-19 samples. T cells, B-cell-depleted T cells, or PBMCs provided the cDNA or gDNA that served as material.

The authors' processing: Reference gene primers were amplified, and this amplification served to estimate nucleated cell counts. The data were produced by immunoSEQ multiplex PCR, yet TCRdb's version contains in-frame clones alone and is incomplete. V and J calls plus clone size are reproduced from that table; the DNA served to infer D and trimming. The sample consists of 70,000 to 95,000 clones, about nine tenths of them appearing once. CDR3 length: 15 amino acids. With 6 bases clipped from V and 9 bases from J, the junction kept 9 bases outside the gene matches. From germline, CDR1 is KGHSH and CDR2 LQKENI.

The chain uses TRBV18 and TRBJ2-1, with 12 bases fitting TRBD2. The sequencing sample was made of peripheral blood. This TCR derives from a human donor with active COVID-19. The donor label of this sample is uncertain. Written as DNA, the CDR3 is TGTGCCAGCTCTTCTAGCGGGGGGGCCCAGTTTGAGCAGTTCTTC. It translates to CASSSSGGAQFEQFF. Drawing the rest from reference TRBV18 and TRBJ2-1, the complete variable domain is NAGVMQNPRHLVRRRGQEARLRCSPMKGHSHVYWYRQLPEEGLKFMVYLQKENIIDESGMPKERFSAEFPKEGPSILRIQQVVRGDSAAYFCASSSSGGAQFEQFFGPGTRLTVL.